This T cell receptor beta chain was sequenced for a study of T cell responses to AZD1222 COVID-19 vaccine. Study summary: The analysis combined second doses at about 4 or about 12 weeks. Study-wide findings and caveats: Breadth and depth of Spike-specific TCRs rose after two AZD1222 doses. None of the repertoires were sampled until the peak T cell response had passed.

Germline assignment: CDR1 MNHEY and CDR2 SVGAGI. The CDR3 loop spans 13 amino acids. Losses at the gene ends were 4 bases for V and 7 bases for J; bases not matched to a gene: 5. Sequencing used immunoSEQ multiplex PCR; TCRdb keeps in-frame clones, though not all of them. The sample shows tens of thousands of clones, around 86% of them seen only once. In the case of this clone: Its specificity is not known.

The receptor was isolated from an adult in good health. The specimen was peripheral blood, collected on day 0 of AZD1222 vaccination. The chain joins TRBV6-5 to TRBJ2-5, with TRBD2 matching 8 bases. DNA of the CDR3: TGTGCCAGCAGTTTGGGCGGGAGGAGGACCCAGTACTTC. It encodes CASSLGGRRTQYF.